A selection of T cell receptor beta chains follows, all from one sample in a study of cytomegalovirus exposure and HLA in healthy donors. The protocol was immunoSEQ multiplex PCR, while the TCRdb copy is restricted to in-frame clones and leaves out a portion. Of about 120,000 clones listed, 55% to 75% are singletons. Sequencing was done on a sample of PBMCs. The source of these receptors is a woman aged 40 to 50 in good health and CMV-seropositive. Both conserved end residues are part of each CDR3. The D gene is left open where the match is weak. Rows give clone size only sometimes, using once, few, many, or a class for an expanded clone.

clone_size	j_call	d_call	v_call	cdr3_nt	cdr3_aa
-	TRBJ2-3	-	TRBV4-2	TGTGCCAGCAGCCAGACACAGGTTGTTGGAGATACGCAGTATTTT	CASSQTQVVGDTQYF
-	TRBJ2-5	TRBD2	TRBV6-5	TGTGCCAGCAGTTACCCGGGGGGAGAGACCCAGTACTTC	CASSYPGGETQYF
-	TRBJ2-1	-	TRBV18	TGTGCCAGCTCACCACCGAACGCAGGGAATGAGCAGTTCTTC	CASSPPNAGNEQFF
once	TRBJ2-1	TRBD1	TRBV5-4	TGTGCCAGCAGCTTGGGGCAGGGGGTAGACAATGAGCAGTTCTTC	CASSLGQGVDNEQFF
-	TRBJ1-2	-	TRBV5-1	TGCGCCAGCAGCCGGAGCCCTAACTATGGCTACACCTTC	CASSRSPNYGYTF
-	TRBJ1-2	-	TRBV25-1	TGTGCCAGCAGTGAAGCCCAGGGTATCTATGGCTACACCTTT	CASSEAQGIYGYTF
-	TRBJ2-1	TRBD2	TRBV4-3	TGCGCCAGCAGCCAAGGGACTAGCGGGGGGCTATCTGGTGAGCAGTTCTTC	CASSQGTSGGLSGEQFF
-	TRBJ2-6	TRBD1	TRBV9	TGTGCCAGCAGCGTATCGGGACAGGGGGTGTCTGGGGCCAACGTCCTGACTTTC	CASSVSGQGVSGANVLTF
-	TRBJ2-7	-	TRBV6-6	TGTGCCAGCAGCCGAGGACATTACGAGCAGTACTTC	CASSRGHYEQYF
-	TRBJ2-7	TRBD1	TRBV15	TGTGCCACCAGCAGTGGGACAGGGGGCTCCTACGAGCAGTACTTC	CATSSGTGGSYEQYF
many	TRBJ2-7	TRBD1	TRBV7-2	TGTGCCAGCAGCTTAGACTACAGGGGAAACTACGAGCAGTACTTC	CASSLDYRGNYEQYF
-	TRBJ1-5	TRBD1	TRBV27	TGTGCCAGCTCGGACAGGGGTGGAGGTCAGCCCCAGCATTTT	CASSDRGGGQPQHF
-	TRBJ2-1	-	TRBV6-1	TGTGCCAGCAGTGAATTCGGGGATACGTCCTACAATGAGCAGTTCTTC	CASSEFGDTSYNEQFF
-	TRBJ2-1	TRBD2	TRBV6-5	TGTGCCAGCAGTAGGACTAGCGGTCTGGCCCATGAGCAGTTCTTC	CASSRTSGLAHEQFF
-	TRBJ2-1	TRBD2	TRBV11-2	TGTGCCAGCAGCTTAGTAGCTAGCGGGGGAATCGGGCAGTTCTTC	CASSLVASGGIGQFF
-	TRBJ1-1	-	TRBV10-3	TGTGCCACGGAAACAGGGAAAGACACTGAAGCTTTCTTT	CATETGKDTEAFF
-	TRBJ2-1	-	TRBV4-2	TGTGCCAGCAGCCTAGCGACAGGCCCCGGGAATGAGCAGTTCTTC	CASSLATGPGNEQFF
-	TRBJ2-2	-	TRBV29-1	TGCAGCGTTGTGGCAGTTAACACCGGGGAGCTGTTTTTT	CSVVAVNTGELFF
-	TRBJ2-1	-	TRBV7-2	TGTGCCAGCAGCTTGGGGGGACAGTTCCGCGCTGAGCAGTTCTTC	CASSLGGQFRAEQFF
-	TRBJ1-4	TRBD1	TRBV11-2	TGTGCCAGCAGGATGACAGGGACTAGTGAAAAACTGTTTTTT	CASRMTGTSEKLFF
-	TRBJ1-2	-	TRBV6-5	TGTGCCAGCAGGTTCGCAGGGCGCACCTATGGCTACACCTTC	CASRFAGRTYGYTF
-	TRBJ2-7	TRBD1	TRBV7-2	TGTGCCAGCAGCCACGACAGGGGGCGTGAATACGAGCAGTACTTC	CASSHDRGREYEQYF
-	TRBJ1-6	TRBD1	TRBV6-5	TGTGCCAGCACCAAAGGGACAGGTTATTCACCCCTCCACTTT	CASTKGTGYSPLHF
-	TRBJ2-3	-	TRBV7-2	TGTGCCAGCAGCTTAGTTGGCAGTTCAGGAGATACGCAGTATTTT	CASSLVGSSGDTQYF
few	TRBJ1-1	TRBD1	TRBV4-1	TGCGCCAGCAGCCGAGAAGGACAGGACACTGAAGCTTTCTTT	CASSREGQDTEAFF
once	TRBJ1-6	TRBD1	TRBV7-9	TGTGCCAGCAGCTCGACAGGGCACCATTCACCCCTCCACTTT	CASSSTGHHSPLHF
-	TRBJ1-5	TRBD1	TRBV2	TGTGCCAGCAGCCTAGCGGTGGGACAGGTCACCAATCAGCCCCAGCATTTT	CASSLAVGQVTNQPQHF
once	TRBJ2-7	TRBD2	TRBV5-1	TGCGCCAGCAGCTTTATCGGACGGGGGGTTGACGAGCAGTACTTC	CASSFIGRGVDEQYF
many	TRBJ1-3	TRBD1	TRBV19	TGTGCCAGTAGTAGCAGGGGGCCTGGAAACACCATATATTTT	CASSSRGPGNTIYF
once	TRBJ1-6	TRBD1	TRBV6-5	TGTGCCAGCACGAGGGGGCCATGGAATTCACCCCTCCACTTT	CASTRGPWNSPLHF
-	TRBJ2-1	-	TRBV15	TGTGCCACCAGCAGAGATGACGGGGTGTCATACAATGAGCAGTTCTTC	CATSRDDGVSYNEQFF
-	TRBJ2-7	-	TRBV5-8	TGTGCCAGCAGCTTGTACCAGGGGTTCTCCTACGAGCAGTACTTC	CASSLYQGFSYEQYF
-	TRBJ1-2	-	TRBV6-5	TGTGCCAGCAGTTACTTGCAAAGCGCGTATGGCTACACCTTC	CASSYLQSAYGYTF
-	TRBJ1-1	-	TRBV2	TGTGCCAGCAGCTCAACACGGAACACTGAAGCTTTCTTT	CASSSTRNTEAFF
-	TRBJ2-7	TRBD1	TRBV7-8	TGTGCCAGCAGCCCCTGGGACAGGGGGCCCTACGAGCAGTACTTC	CASSPWDRGPYEQYF
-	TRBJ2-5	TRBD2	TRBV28	TGTGCCAGCAGTTTACGGACGGGACTAGCGGGACAAGAGACCCAGTACTTC	CASSLRTGLAGQETQYF
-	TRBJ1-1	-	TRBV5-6	TGTGCCAGCAGCCTCGCTCAGGGGTTGGACACTGAAGCTTTCTTT	CASSLAQGLDTEAFF
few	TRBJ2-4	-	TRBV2	TGTGCCGCCAACAGGGAAAATAGCGCCAAAAACATTCAGTACTTC	CAANRENSAKNIQYF
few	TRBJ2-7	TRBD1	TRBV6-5	TGTGCCAGCCGTGGGGCCCGGACAGGGGGCTACGAGCAGTACTTC	CASRGARTGGYEQYF
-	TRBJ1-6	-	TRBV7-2	TGTGCCAGCGCCCTGGGGGCGCAGGGATCACCCCTCCACTTT	CASALGAQGSPLHF
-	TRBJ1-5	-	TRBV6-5	TGTGCCAGCCGGCGGGGCGTAGGGCAGCCCCAGCATTTT	CASRRGVGQPQHF
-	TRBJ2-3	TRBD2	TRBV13	TGTGCCAGCAGTCTCTATAGCGGGGGGGCTAGCACAGATACGCAGTATTTT	CASSLYSGGASTDTQYF
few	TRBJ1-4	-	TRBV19	TGTGCCAGTAGTATCAGATCCAGGGGTGGCGAAAAACTGTTTTTT	CASSIRSRGGEKLFF
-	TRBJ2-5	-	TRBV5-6	TGTGCCAGCAGCTTGTTCACAGAAGAGACCCAGTACTTC	CASSLFTEETQYF
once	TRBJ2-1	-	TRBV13	TGTGCCAGCAGCTTAAACAGAATTGAGCAGTTCTTC	CASSLNRIEQFF
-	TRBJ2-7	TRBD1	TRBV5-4	TGTGCCAGCAGCCTTCGACTACAGGGGACCTCCTCCTACGAGCAGTACTTC	CASSLRLQGTSSYEQYF
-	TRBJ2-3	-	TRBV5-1	TGCGCCAGCAGCTTGGGTCTACAGGGTGTCGTTCGGGATACGCAGTATTTT	CASSLGLQGVVRDTQYF
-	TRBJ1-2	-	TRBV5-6	TGTGCCAGCAGCTTTCCGGGTCTTGGCTACACCTTC	CASSFPGLGYTF
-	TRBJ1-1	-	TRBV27	TGTGCCAGCAGCCGGGTCCAAATGAACACTGAAGCTTTCTTT	CASSRVQMNTEAFF
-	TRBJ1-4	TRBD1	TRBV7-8	TGTGCCAGCAGCTTAAACAGGGGAGCAACTAATGAAAAACTGTTTTTT	CASSLNRGATNEKLFF
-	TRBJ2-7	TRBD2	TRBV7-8	TGTGCCAGCAGCTTAGCTAGCGGGGGTGAGATGGGGTACTTC	CASSLASGGEMGYF
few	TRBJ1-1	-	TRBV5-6	TGTGCCAGCAGCCATCAGGTGAGGAACACTGAAGCTTTCTTT	CASSHQVRNTEAFF
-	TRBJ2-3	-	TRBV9	TGTGCCAGCAGCGTAGGCGGGGTCACAGATACGCAGTATTTT	CASSVGGVTDTQYF